The rows below give T cell receptor beta chains drawn from one sample of a study of cytotoxic CD8 clonotypes in ibrutinib-treated CLL. Produced via immunoSEQ multiplex PCR; TCRdb's table is partial and in-frame only. The sample consists of 14,000 or so clones, roughly 67% of them appearing once. The sequences come from PBMCs, collected before ibrutinib treatment. These receptors originate from a human donor with chronic lymphocytic leukemia. Both conserved end residues are part of each CDR3. Fields, in order: clone size, V gene, D gene, J gene, CDR3 DNA, CDR3 protein. D genes are given only for firm matches. Some rows have no size entry. The others give once, few or many, or a class for an expanded clone.

clone size: .
V gene: TRBV5-1
D gene: TRBD1
J gene: TRBJ1-2
CDR3 DNA: TGCGCCAGCAGCTTTAGACAGGGGTTTGACTATGGCTACACCTTC
CDR3 protein: CASSFRQGFDYGYTF

clone size: .
V gene: TRBV27
D gene: TRBD1
J gene: TRBJ1-2
CDR3 DNA: TGTGCCAGCAGTCCAGGGACAGGGAGCCGAGTCTATGGCTACACCTTC
CDR3 protein: CASSPGTGSRVYGYTF

clone size: few
V gene: TRBV27
D gene: .
J gene: TRBJ1-4
CDR3 DNA: TGTGCCAGCAGTTTTATTGGGGGGACGGACACGGGGGAAAAACTGTTTTTT
CDR3 protein: CASSFIGGTDTGEKLFF

clone size: .
V gene: TRBV9
D gene: TRBD1
J gene: TRBJ2-3
CDR3 DNA: TGTGCCAGCAGCGTAGGACAGGGTTTCGATACGCAGTATTTT
CDR3 protein: CASSVGQGFDTQYF

clone size: .
V gene: TRBV5-1
D gene: .
J gene: TRBJ1-4
CDR3 DNA: TGCGCCAGCAGCTTGGGGTACAGCCAAAATGAAAAACTGTTTTTT
CDR3 protein: CASSLGYSQNEKLFF

clone size: .
V gene: TRBV19
D gene: .
J gene: TRBJ1-5
CDR3 DNA: TGTGCCAGTAAAGGGGCCAATCAGCCCCAGCATTTT
CDR3 protein: CASKGANQPQHF

clone size: .
V gene: TRBV11-3
D gene: .
J gene: TRBJ2-5
CDR3 DNA: TGTGCCAGCAGCTTAGGGGGGGCTGGAGAGACCCAGTACTTC
CDR3 protein: CASSLGGAGETQYF

clone size: .
V gene: TRBV30
D gene: .
J gene: TRBJ2-1
CDR3 DNA: TGTGCCTGGAGTGGGTCGAATCACAATGAGCAGTTCTTC
CDR3 protein: CAWSGSNHNEQFF

clone size: .
V gene: TRBV21-1
D gene: .
J gene: TRBJ2-3
CDR3 DNA: TGTGCCGGGTTTCAAGATACGCAGTATTTT
CDR3 protein: CAGFQDTQYF

clone size: few
V gene: TRBV29-1
D gene: .
J gene: TRBJ2-1
CDR3 DNA: TGCAGCGTTGAAGGGGGAGCTCTCTATGAGCAGTTCTTC
CDR3 protein: CSVEGGALYEQFF

clone size: .
V gene: TRBV20-1
D gene: .
J gene: TRBJ2-1
CDR3 DNA: TGCAGTGGAGGGGACCATGAGCAGTTCTTC
CDR3 protein: CSGGDHEQFF

clone size: .
V gene: TRBV11-2
D gene: TRBD1
J gene: TRBJ1-6
CDR3 DNA: TGTGCCAGCAGCTTAACCGGGACAGGGGACCTTGTTGGTAATTCACCCCTCCACTTT
CDR3 protein: CASSLTGTGDLVGNSPLHF

clone size: once
V gene: TRBV19
D gene: .
J gene: TRBJ1-5
CDR3 DNA: TGTGCCAGCAGCTTGGTCAGGGACAATCAGCCCCAGCATTTT
CDR3 protein: CASSLVRDNQPQHF

clone size: .
V gene: TRBV7-9
D gene: .
J gene: TRBJ1-1
CDR3 DNA: TGTGCCAGCAGCTTGGGGGCGACCACTGAAGCTTTCTTT
CDR3 protein: CASSLGATTEAFF

clone size: few
V gene: TRBV27
D gene: TRBD1
J gene: TRBJ2-5
CDR3 DNA: TGTGCCAGCAGTCCCAGGACAGGGTCCCTGGAGACCCAGTACTTC
CDR3 protein: CASSPRTGSLETQYF

clone size: .
V gene: TRBV5-1
D gene: .
J gene: TRBJ1-1
CDR3 DNA: TGCGCCAGCAGCTTGATTGGCATAATGAACACTGAAGCTTTCTTT
CDR3 protein: CASSLIGIMNTEAFF

clone size: .
V gene: TRBV5-1
D gene: TRBD1
J gene: TRBJ2-7
CDR3 DNA: TGCGCCAGCAGCTTGAACACCGGGACAGGGCACGACGAGCAGTACTTC
CDR3 protein: CASSLNTGTGHDEQYF